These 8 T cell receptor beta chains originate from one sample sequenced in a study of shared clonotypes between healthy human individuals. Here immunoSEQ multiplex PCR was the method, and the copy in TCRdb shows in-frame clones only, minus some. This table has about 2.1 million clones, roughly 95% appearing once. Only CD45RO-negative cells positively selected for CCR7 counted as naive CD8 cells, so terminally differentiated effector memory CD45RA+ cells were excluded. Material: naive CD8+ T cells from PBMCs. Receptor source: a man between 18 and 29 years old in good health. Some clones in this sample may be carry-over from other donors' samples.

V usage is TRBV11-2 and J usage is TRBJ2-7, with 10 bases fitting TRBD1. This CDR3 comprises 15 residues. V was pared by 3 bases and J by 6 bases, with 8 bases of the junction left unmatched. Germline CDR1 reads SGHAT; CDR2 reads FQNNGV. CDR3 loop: CASSFIGTGDPEQYF. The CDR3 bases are TGTGCCAGCAGCTTCATTGGGACAGGGGATCCCGAGCAGTACTTC.

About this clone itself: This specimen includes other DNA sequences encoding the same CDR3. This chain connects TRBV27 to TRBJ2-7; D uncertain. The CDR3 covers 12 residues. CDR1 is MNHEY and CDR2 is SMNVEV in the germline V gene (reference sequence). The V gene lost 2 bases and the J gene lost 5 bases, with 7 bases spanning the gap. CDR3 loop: CASSLMGDEQYF. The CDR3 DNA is TGTGCCAGCAGTTTAATGGGCGACGAGCAGTACTTC.

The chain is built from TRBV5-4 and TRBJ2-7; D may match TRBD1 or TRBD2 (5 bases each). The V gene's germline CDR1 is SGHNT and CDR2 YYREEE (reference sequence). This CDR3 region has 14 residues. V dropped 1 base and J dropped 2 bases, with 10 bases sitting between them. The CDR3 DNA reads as TGTGCCAGCAGCTTGATGGGGACCGCCTACGAGCAGTACTTC. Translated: CASSLMGTAYEQYF.

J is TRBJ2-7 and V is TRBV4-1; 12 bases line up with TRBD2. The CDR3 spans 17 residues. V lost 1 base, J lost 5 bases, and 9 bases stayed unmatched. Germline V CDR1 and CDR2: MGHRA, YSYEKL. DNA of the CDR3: TGCGCCAGCAGCCAAGGGGAGAGACTAGCGGGAGTCAACGAGCAGTACTTC. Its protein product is CASSQGERLAGVNEQYF.

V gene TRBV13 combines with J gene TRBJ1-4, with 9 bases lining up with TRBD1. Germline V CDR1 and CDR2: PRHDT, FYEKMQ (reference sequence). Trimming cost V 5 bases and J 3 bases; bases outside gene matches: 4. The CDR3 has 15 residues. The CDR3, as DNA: TGTGCCAGCAGCCCTCGACAGGGGGCTAATGAAAAACTGTTTTTT. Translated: CASSPRQGANEKLFF.

The CDR3 is CSVEKDSSYEQYF. The DNA for the CDR3 is TGCAGCGTTGAAAAGGACAGCTCCTACGAGCAGTACTTC. This chain connects TRBV29-1 to TRBJ2-7; a weak D match, TRBD1 (6 bases). V was cut by 2 bases and J by 0 bases, with 8 bases left in between. Germline CDR1 SQVTM, CDR2 ANQGSEA. The CDR3 totals 13 residues.

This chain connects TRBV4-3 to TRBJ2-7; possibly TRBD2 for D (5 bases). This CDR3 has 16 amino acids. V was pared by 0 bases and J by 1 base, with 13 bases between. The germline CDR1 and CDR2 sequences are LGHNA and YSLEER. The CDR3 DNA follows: TGCGCCAGCAGCCAAGAGAGGGAGTCAATATCCTACGAGCAGTACTTC. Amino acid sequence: CASSQERESISYEQYF.

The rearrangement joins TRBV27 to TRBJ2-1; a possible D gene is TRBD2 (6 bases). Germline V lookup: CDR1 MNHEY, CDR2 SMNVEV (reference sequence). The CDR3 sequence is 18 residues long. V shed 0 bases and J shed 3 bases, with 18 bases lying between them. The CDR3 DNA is TGTGCCAGCAGTTTATCGTCGGGAGTGACTAAAAACTACAATGAGCAGTTCTTC. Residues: CASSLSSGVTKNYNEQFF.